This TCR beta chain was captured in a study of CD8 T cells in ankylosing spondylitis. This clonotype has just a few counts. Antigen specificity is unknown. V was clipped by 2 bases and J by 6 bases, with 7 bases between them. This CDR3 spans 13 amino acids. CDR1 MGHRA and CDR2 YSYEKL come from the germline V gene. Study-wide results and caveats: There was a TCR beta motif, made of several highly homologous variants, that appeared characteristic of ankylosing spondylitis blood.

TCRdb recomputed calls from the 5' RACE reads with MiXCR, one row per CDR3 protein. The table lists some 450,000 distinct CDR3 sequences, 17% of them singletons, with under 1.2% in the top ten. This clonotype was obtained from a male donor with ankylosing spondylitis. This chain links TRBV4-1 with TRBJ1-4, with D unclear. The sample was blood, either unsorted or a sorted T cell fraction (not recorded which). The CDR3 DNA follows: TGCGCCAGCAGCCAAAGGTTGGATGAAAAACTGTTTTTT. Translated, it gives CASSQRLDEKLFF.